This record covers a single T cell receptor beta chain. CD45RO-negative CD8 cells positively selected for CCR7 made up the naive population, which excluded terminally differentiated effector memory CD45RA+ cells. Caucasian adults living in Nashville, Tennessee, provided all samples. Unmatched junction bases numbered 8, after V lost 1 base and J lost 0 bases. The CDR3 loop spans 19 amino acids. CDR1 and CDR2 from the germline V gene are SEHNR and FQNEAQ (reference sequence). This record belongs to a study of shared clonotypes between healthy human individuals. The repertoire was sequenced with immunoSEQ multiplex PCR; TCRdb's copy has only in-frame clones and lacks some. The table shows fewer than 1 million clones, with about 96% occurring only once.

The rearrangement links TRBV7-9 to TRBJ2-6; TRBD1 matches at 8 bases. The sequence derives from a man between 25 and 39 years old in good health. The sequenced sample was naive CD8+ T cells sorted from blood. Here the CDR3 reads CASSLEGTGGNSGANVLTF. The CDR3 region has the DNA TGTGCCAGCAGCTTAGAGGGAACAGGGGGAAACTCTGGGGCCAACGTCCTGACTTTC.